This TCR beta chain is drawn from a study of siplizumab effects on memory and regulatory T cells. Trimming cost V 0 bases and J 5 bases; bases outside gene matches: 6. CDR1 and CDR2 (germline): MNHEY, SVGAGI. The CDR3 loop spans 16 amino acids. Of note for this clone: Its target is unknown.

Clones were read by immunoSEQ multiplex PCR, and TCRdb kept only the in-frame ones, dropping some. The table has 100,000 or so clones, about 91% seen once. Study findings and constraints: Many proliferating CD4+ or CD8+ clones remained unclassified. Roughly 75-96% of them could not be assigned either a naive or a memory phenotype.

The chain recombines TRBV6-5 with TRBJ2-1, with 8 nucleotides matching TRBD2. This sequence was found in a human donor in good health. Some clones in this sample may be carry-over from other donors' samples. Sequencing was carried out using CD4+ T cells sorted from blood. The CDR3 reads CASSYSGSGNHNEQFF. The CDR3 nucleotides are TGTGCCAGCAGTTACTCTGGTAGCGGGAACCACAATGAGCAGTTCTTC.